Each of the 10 T cell receptor beta chains below was sequenced from the same sample in a study of T cells in Graves' hyperthyroidism and ophthalmopathy. There were TCR beta CDR3 regions amplified from RNA transcripts. An initial round of RT-PCR targeting the TCR CDR3 relied on the HTBI primer set. TCRdb reprocessed the multiplex PCR reads with MiXCR, giving one entry per CDR3 protein. The table lists hundreds of thousands of distinct CDR3 sequences, 16% of them singletons. Sequenced: blood. These receptors were taken from a woman under 30 with Graves' hyperthyroidism.

This clonotype was picked up many times. The chain uses TRBV20-1 and TRBJ2-1, with 12 positions matching TRBD2. J lost 3 bases, V lost 2 bases, and 5 bases had no gene match. There are 16 residues in the CDR3. CDR1 DFQATT and CDR2 SNEGSKA come from the germline V gene (reference sequence). The CDR3 DNA reads TGCAGTGCTAGACTAGCGGGAGGGCTAGGCTACAATGAGCAGTTCTTC. This codes for CSARLAGGLGYNEQFF.

J is TRBJ2-1 and V is TRBV7-9; D is undetermined. Germline V gene sequence: CDR1 SEHNR, CDR2 FQNEAQ (reference sequence). This CDR3 has 18 residues. Trimming took 2 bases from V and 4 from J, leaving 21 bases between them. CDR3 nucleotide sequence: TGTGCCAGCAGCTTAAGTCCACAGTGGGCGATTATTTACAATGAGCAGTTCTTC. Encoded protein: CASSLSPQWAIIYNEQFF.

This clonotype showed up many times. This sequence joins TRBV28 and TRBJ1-1; D unclear. Germline V gives CDR1 MDHEN, CDR2 SYDVKM. CDR3 length: 15 amino acids. Between the trimmed V and J ends, which lost 3 bases and 0 bases, there was a span of 11 bases. CDR3 amino acids: CASSFNENLNTEAFF. The DNA for the CDR3 is TGTGCCAGCAGTTTCAACGAGAACTTGAACACTGAAGCTTTCTTT.

This clonotype came up many times. The J gene is TRBJ2-5, the V gene TRBV7-3, with D maybe TRBD2 (5 bases). The length of the CDR3 is 13 residues. V lost 2 bases and J 4 bases, leaving 8 bases between the germline ends. The germline gives CDR1 SGHTA, CDR2 FQGTGA. CDR3 nucleotide sequence: TGTGCCAGCAGCTTACTGGGGAGAGAGACCCAGTACTTC. Amino acids: CASSLLGRETQYF.

The chain joins TRBV4-3 to TRBJ2-5; TRBD1 matches at 8 bases. The CDR3 spans 15 residues. The V gene's germline CDR1 is LGHNA and CDR2 YSLEER. Germline trimming cut 0 bases from V and 7 bases from J; bases unmatched to any gene: 7. CDR3 in amino acids: CASSQEGGQGATQYF. The CDR3 region has the DNA TGCGCCAGCAGCCAAGAAGGAGGCCAGGGGGCGACCCAGTACTTC.

This sequence joins TRBV27 and TRBJ1-5, with 8 bases matching TRBD1. The CDR3 loop spans 16 amino acids. V gave up 1 base and J gave up 11 bases; unmatched junction bases: 13. Per the germline V gene, CDR1 is MNHEY and CDR2 is SMNVEV (reference sequence). CDR3 protein: CASSLLGTGSQQSQHF. The DNA for the CDR3 is TGTGCCAGCAGTTTATTAGGGACAGGTTCCCAACAATCCCAGCATTTT.

This clonotype was detected ten times or more. The chain links TRBV28 to TRBJ2-1, with D possibly matching TRBD1 (5 bases). Looked up from germline, CDR1 is MDHEN and CDR2 is SYDVKM. CDR3 length: 14 amino acids. With 5 bases removed from V and 10 bases from J, the gap between germline ends came to 18 bases. CDR3 DNA sequence: TGTGCCAGCAGTCCCCCTGGACACGCCAAGGAGCAGTTCTTC. Translating it yields CASSPPGHAKEQFF. Combining the CDR3 with reference TRBV28 and TRBJ2-1 gives the whole variable domain DVKVTQSSRYLVKRTGEKVFLECVQDMDHENMFWYRQDPGLGLRLIYFSYDVKMKEKGDIPEGYSVSREKKERFSLILESASTNQTSMYLCASSPPGHAKEQFFGPGTRLTVL.

This clonotype was picked up many times. The genes are TRBV6-2 or TRBV6-3 and TRBJ2-1; 11 nucleotides match TRBD2. This CDR3 comprises 15 residues. The J segment lost 6 bases and the V segment lost 1 base, leaving 2 bases of the junction unmatched. From germline, CDR1 is MNHEY and CDR2 SVGEGT. CDR3 coding DNA: TGTGCCAGCAGTTACTGGACTAGCGGGCTCAATGAGCAGTTCTTC. Residues: CASSYWTSGLNEQFF.

This clonotype was recorded many times. The rearrangement joins TRBV6-1 to TRBJ1-2; D is undetermined. The CDR3 consists of 16 residues. The V end lost 6 bases, the J end lost 1 base, and 18 bases lay between the germline ends. Germline loops: CDR1 MNHNS, CDR2 SASEGT. The CDR3 sequence: CASSPLGVRLNYGYTF. CDR3 coding DNA: TGTGCCAGCAGCCCACTTGGGGTACGTCTTAACTATGGCTACACCTTC.

This clonotype was seen at least ten times. CDR3 sequence reads: CASSGELGETQYF. The CDR3 DNA reads as TGTGCCAGCAGCGGAGAACTCGGGGAGACCCAGTACTTC. The J gene is TRBJ2-5, the V gene TRBV2, with no clear D. The V gene's germline CDR1 is SNHLY and CDR2 FYNNEI. The V end was cut by 6 bases, the J end by 5 bases, with 13 bases between. The CDR3 length is 13 residues.